This TCR beta chain was documented in a study of blood T cell repertoires in COVID-19 (TCRdb year 2020). Concerning the study at large: Collaborator samples came from the United States, Italy and Spain and covered acute and convalescent phases of COVID-19. Subjects who had been exposed to COVID-19, were actively infected with it, or had recovered from it provided the deeply sampled blood TCRbeta repertoires that made up the dataset. The repertoires were released in a freely available public database meant as a resource for research on the immune response to SARS-CoV-2. Nearly every sample came with metadata listing a de-identified subject ID, COVID-19 status, age in years and sex. Where available, HLA class I and class II types were obtained from metadata supplied by the sample provider rather than from assay-based typing. Samples came from the ongoing ImmuneRACE study (first 160 participants) plus 1,254 subjects from 6 global collaborators. The prospective study material was composed of cDNA or gDNA derived from T cells, B-cell-depleted T cells, or PBMCs.

With respect to this clone: It lacks a known antigen. No quality values exist for individual bases; no much larger clone is one base distant.

Whole blood was collected in K2EDTA tubes by collaborating institutions according to the institutions' own protocols. For TCRbeta analysis, collaborator samples were shipped as frozen whole blood, as isolated PBMCs, or as DNA extracted from either sample type. Overall study outcomes, separate from this receptor: The amount of clinical and demographic metadata varied by source and participant and was provided uncurated.

The junction shows trimming of 0 bases on V and 4 bases on J, plus 13 bases between the germline ends. The germline V gene (reference sequence) provides CDR1 SGHKS and CDR2 YYEKEE. Including the terminal cysteine and phenylalanine, the CDR3 comprises 15 residues. Only the CDR3 region is kept as DNA, spanning 45 bases read in frame from base 1. TCRbeta CDR3 regions were amplified from genomic DNA by means of the immunoSEQ Assay, a bias-controlled multiplex PCR. The source study handled its data this way. Within the assay, amplification of reference gene primers was used to estimate how many nucleated cells each sample contained. Sequence reads were collapsed and filtered to measure the absolute abundance of every unique TCRbeta CDR3 rearrangement. For each sample, productive Simpson clonality was calculated as the square root of Simpson's diversity index across productive rearrangements. The immuneACCESS repertoire file appears here via TCRdb, limited to in-frame rearrangements. These files lack a portion of the clones; in checked studies, under half of the deficit traces to unresolved V genes, and the cause of the others is not known. For V, J and clone size, that table is used; D and trimming come from the DNA. This sample lists about 110,000 clones; approximately 68% were detected once. In total, the top ten clones hold less than 10% of the sample.

Recombination linked TRBV5-5 to TRBJ2-5; the D region possibly corresponds to TRBD1 (5 bases align). Sequencing was carried out using peripheral blood. This receptor was taken from an older woman with acute or convalescent COVID-19. The nucleotides read TGTGCCAGCAGCTTGGTGCACAGGTTACTAGAGACCCAGTACTTC. It is translated as CASSLVHRLLETQYF.